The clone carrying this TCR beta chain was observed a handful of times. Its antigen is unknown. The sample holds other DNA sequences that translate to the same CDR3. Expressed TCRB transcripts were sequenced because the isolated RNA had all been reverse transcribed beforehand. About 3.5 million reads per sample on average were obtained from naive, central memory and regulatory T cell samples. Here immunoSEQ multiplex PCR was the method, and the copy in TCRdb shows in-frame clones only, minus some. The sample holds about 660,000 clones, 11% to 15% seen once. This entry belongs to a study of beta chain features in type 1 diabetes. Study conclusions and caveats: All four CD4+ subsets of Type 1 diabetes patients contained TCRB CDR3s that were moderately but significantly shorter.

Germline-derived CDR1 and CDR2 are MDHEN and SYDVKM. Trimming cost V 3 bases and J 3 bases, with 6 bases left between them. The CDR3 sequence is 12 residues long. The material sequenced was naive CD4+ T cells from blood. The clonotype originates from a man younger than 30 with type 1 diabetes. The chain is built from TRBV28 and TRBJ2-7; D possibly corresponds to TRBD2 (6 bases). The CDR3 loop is CASSLGLYEQYF. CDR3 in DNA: TGTGCCAGCAGTTTGGGACTCTACGAGCAGTACTTC.